This TCR beta chain appears in the sequencing data of a study of blood T cell repertoires in COVID-19. Study background: Whether acute or convalescent, the COVID-19 samples came from the United States, Italy and Spain. In each case, the material was cDNA or gDNA derived from T cells, B-cell-depleted T cells, or PBMCs.

The germline V and J ends were trimmed by 1 base and 4 bases, with 16 bases remaining between them. Germline V CDR1 and CDR2: LGHNA, YNFKEQ. This CDR3 region has 16 residues. Methods used by the authors: From reference gene primer amplification, estimates of nucleated cell counts were derived. Method: immunoSEQ multiplex PCR; TCRdb's copy keeps in-frame clones and lacks some. The DNA gave D and trimming, while V, J and clone size come from that table. The sample contains around 160,000 clones, under 90% of which appear only once. Input material: peripheral blood. V is TRBV4-2 and J is TRBJ1-1; weak D call: TRBD1 (6 bases). The receptor's source is a human donor in a cohort sampled during active COVID-19. The CDR3 loop is CASSQGGGRGSTEAFF. CDR3 in DNA: TGTGCCAGCAGCCAAGGGGGTGGAAGGGGGAGCACTGAAGCTTTCTTT.